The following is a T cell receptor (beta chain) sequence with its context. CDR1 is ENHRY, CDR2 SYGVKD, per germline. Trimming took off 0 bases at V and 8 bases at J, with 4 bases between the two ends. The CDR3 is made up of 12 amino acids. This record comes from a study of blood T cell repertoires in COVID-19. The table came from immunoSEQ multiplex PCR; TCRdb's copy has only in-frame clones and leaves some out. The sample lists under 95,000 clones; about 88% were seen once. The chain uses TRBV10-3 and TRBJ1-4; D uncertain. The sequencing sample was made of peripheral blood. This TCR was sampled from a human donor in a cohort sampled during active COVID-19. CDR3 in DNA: TGTGCCATCAGTGAGTCAGAGGAAAAACTGTTTTTT. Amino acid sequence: CAISESEEKLFF.